Presented here are 27 T cell receptor beta chains from one specimen sequenced in a study of T cells in Graves' hyperthyroidism and ophthalmopathy (dated by TCRdb to about 2019). The protocol used for the library was multiplex PCR. Sequencing relied on an Illumina HiSeq 2000. TCR beta CDR3 regions were amplified from RNA transcripts. For the first round of RT-PCR on the TCR CDR3, the HTBI primer set was used together with the Qiagen OneStep RT-PCR kit. Using fastp at Q25 and MiXCR, TCRdb reprocessed the public reads and kept productive beta chains. Every entry covers one CDR3 protein and lists the most common genes and DNA from its rows. The sample includes 220,000 or so distinct CDR3 sequences, with roughly 15% observed a single time. The ten largest clones represent 28% of the sample. The specimen sequenced was blood. The receptors were gathered from a woman aged 18-30 years with Graves' ophthalmopathy.

This clonotype was seen many times. The V gene is TRBV7-9, the J gene TRBJ2-1, with 9 bases identical to TRBD1. CDR1 is SEHNR and CDR2 is FQNEAQ in the germline V gene (reference sequence). CDR3 length: 15 amino acids. Losses at the gene ends were 1 base for V and 4 bases for J; bases not matched to a gene: 2. CDR3 bases: TGTGCCAGCAGCTTAGTGACAGGGGGGTACAATGAGCAGTTCTTC. This gives the protein CASSLVTGGYNEQFF.

The chain has TRBV6-5 and TRBJ1-5, with a tentative D call TRBD1 (5 bases). Germline loops: CDR1 MNHEY, CDR2 SVGAGI. The CDR3 is 12 amino acids. V was shortened by 2 bases and J by 9 bases, with 8 bases between the two germline ends. This CDR3 reads CASSYTGGPQHF. As DNA, the CDR3 is TGTGCCAGCAGTTACACGGGGGGGCCCCAGCATTTT.

This clonotype was observed many times. This chain connects TRBV7-2 to TRBJ1-4; 9 bases align to TRBD1. Germline assignment: CDR1 SGHTA and CDR2 FQGNSA. The CDR3 has 15 residues. The trim removed 3 bases at V and 7 bases at J, leaving 6 bases unmatched. CDR3 coding DNA: TGTGCCAGCAGCTTGAGGACAGGGGTGGGTGAAAAACTGTTTTTT. This codes for CASSLRTGVGEKLFF.

V and J are TRBV9 and TRBJ2-1; D possibly matches TRBD1 or TRBD2 (5 bases each). V was clipped by 3 bases and J by 5 bases, with 18 bases between them. The CDR3 has 16 amino acids. Germline V gene data show CDR1 as SGDLS and CDR2 as YYNGEE. CDR3 nucleotides: TGTGCCAGCAGCGATGGCCGGGACGCGGATGACAATGAGCAGTTCTTC. Its translation is CASSDGRDADDNEQFF. Based on the CDR3 plus reference TRBV9 and TRBJ2-1, the full variable domain is DSGVTQTPKHLITATGQRVTLRCSPRSGDLSVYWYQQSLDQGLQFLIQYYNGEERAKGNILERFSAQQFPDLHSELNLSSLELGDSALYFCASSDGRDADDNEQFFGPGTRLTVL.

This clonotype was observed at least ten times. The chain links TRBV6-1 to TRBJ1-5; D perhaps matches TRBD1 (6 bases). CDR1 is MNHNS and CDR2 is SASEGT in the germline V gene. V dropped 5 bases and J dropped 2 bases, with 13 bases sitting between them. The CDR3 spans 15 residues. This CDR3 reads CASSSLGGRNQPQHF. Here the CDR3 DNA reads TGTGCCAGCAGTTCTCTAGGGGGACGCAATCAGCCCCAGCATTTT.

This clonotype was observed many times. The genes are TRBV28 and TRBJ2-6; D assignment may be TRBD1 or TRBD2 (5 bases each). Looked up from germline, CDR1 is MDHEN and CDR2 is SYDVKM. The CDR3 covers 20 residues. V lost 5 bases, J lost 0 bases, and 23 bases lay in between. CDR3 nucleotides: TGTGCCAGCAGTACTATATTCGGTGAGGGGCATGACTCTGGGGCCAACGTCCTGACTTTC. Translated, it gives CASSTIFGEGHDSGANVLTF.

This clonotype occurred many times. V usage is TRBV4-1 and J usage is TRBJ2-7; D gene unclear. Germline CDR1 is MGHRA and CDR2 is YSYEKL. The CDR3 runs to 15 residues. V was trimmed by 0 bases and J by 0 bases, leaving 9 bases between them. The CDR3 reads CASSQEWPSSYEQYF. CDR3 bases: TGCGCCAGCAGCCAAGAATGGCCCAGCTCCTACGAGCAGTACTTC.

This clonotype was detected ten times or more. The gene calls are TRBV30 and TRBJ2-7; the match to TRBD1 covers 10 bases. The CDR3 extends over 14 amino acids. V shed 3 bases, J shed 7 bases, and the junction held 9 bases outside the gene matches. Germline CDR1 reads GTSNPN; CDR2 reads SVGIG (reference sequence). Here the CDR3 reads CAWSTVGTGAEQYF. In nucleotides, the CDR3 is TGTGCCTGGAGCACCGTCGGGACAGGGGCTGAGCAGTACTTC.

This clonotype was counted at least ten times. The CDR3 here is CASSSYGTALMNTEAFF. The CDR3 region has the DNA TGTGCCAGCAGTTCTTACGGGACAGCCCTCATGAACACTGAAGCTTTCTTT. The chain carries TRBV6-1 and TRBJ1-1, with TRBD1 matching 7 bases. V was pared by 5 bases and J by 0 bases, with 12 bases of the junction left unmatched. This CDR3 comprises 17 residues. CDR1 is MNHNS, CDR2 SASEGT, per germline.

In this sample, this clonotype turned up many times. V usage is TRBV27 and J usage is TRBJ1-5, with D unresolved. The CDR3 has 15 residues. V was cut by 2 bases and J by 0 bases, with 8 bases left in between. Germline values: CDR1 MNHEY, CDR2 SMNVEV (reference sequence). As DNA, the CDR3 is TGTGCCAGCAGTTTAGGACCACATAGCAATCAGCCCCAGCATTTT. This encodes CASSLGPHSNQPQHF.

This clonotype came up many times. The germline gene is not matched at one end of the junction; a read error may be the cause. This rearrangement joins TRBV20-1 to TRBJ1-2; unclear D gene. There are 13 residues in the CDR3. The germline V gene encodes CDR1 DFQATT and CDR2 SNEGSKA (reference sequence). CDR3 DNA: TGCAGTGCTAGCACTACTGGGAACTCTGGCTACACCTTC. It encodes CSASTTGNSGYTF.

This clonotype was detected a few times. The genes are TRBV9 and TRBJ1-5; 8 nucleotides line up with TRBD1. Germline V gene data show CDR1 as SGDLS and CDR2 as YYNGEE. J lost 1 base, V lost 4 bases, and 13 bases had no gene match. The CDR3 runs to 18 residues. CDR3 bases: TGTGCCAGCAGCCCCGAGGGGCAGGGGGCATGGAGCAATCAGCCCCAGCATTTT. Its translation is CASSPEGQGAWSNQPQHF. The whole variable domain, remainder taken from reference TRBV9 and TRBJ1-5, is DSGVTQTPKHLITATGQRVTLRCSPRSGDLSVYWYQQSLDQGLQFLIQYYNGEERAKGNILERFSAQQFPDLHSELNLSSLELGDSALYFCASSPEGQGAWSNQPQHFGDGTRLSIL.

This clonotype was observed many times. V and J are TRBV6-1 and TRBJ1-5; D ambiguous. Germline V gene data show CDR1 as MNHNS and CDR2 as SASEGT. V lost 2 bases and J lost 5, with 22 bases in between. The CDR3 totals 18 residues. CDR3 in DNA: TGTGCCAGCAGTGAATCCGACACCTATATAGAGTTAGATCAGCCCCAGCATTTT. It translates to CASSESDTYIELDQPQHF.

Ten or more counts support this clonotype. This chain uses TRBV5-1 with TRBJ1-1; D call uncertain. V was cut by 3 bases and J by 4 bases, with 4 bases left in between. From germline, CDR1 is SGHRS and CDR2 YFSETQ. The CDR3 sequence is 11 residues long. CDR3 bases: TGCGCCAGCAGCTCTACCACTGAAGCTTTCTTT. Translated, it gives CASSSTTEAFF.

This clonotype occurred many times. CDR3 in DNA: TGTGCCAGCAGCACGTCCGGGGGGTCCAGAGGTTATCAGCCCCAGCATTTT. The encoded protein is CASSTSGGSRGYQPQHF. The V call is TRBV13, the J call TRBJ1-5, with D maybe TRBD1 (5 bases). Trimming took 5 bases from V and 5 from J, leaving 22 bases between them. The germline V gene encodes CDR1 PRHDT and CDR2 FYEKMQ (reference sequence). The CDR3 runs to 17 residues.

This clonotype occurred many times. The chain links TRBV7-9 to TRBJ1-2; TRBD1 is a possible D gene (5 bases). The CDR3 spans 14 residues. The germline V gene encodes CDR1 SEHNR and CDR2 FQNEAQ (reference sequence). The germline V and J ends were trimmed by 4 bases and 3 bases, with 12 bases remaining between them. In DNA, the CDR3 is TGTGCCAGCAGCTACTTCCCGGGGGACTATGGCTACACCTTC. This sequence encodes CASSYFPGDYGYTF.

This clonotype was counted a single time. The rearrangement joins TRBV5-4 to TRBJ2-1, with 12 bases aligning to TRBD2. V shed 3 bases and J 4 bases; nucleotides not matched to a gene: 5. Germline V gives CDR1 SGHNT, CDR2 YYREEE (reference sequence). This CDR3 has 16 residues. Here the CDR3 reads CASSSPTSGRYNEQFF. The CDR3 nucleotides read TGTGCCAGCAGCTCCCCCACTAGCGGGAGGTACAATGAGCAGTTCTTC.

This clonotype occurred many times. The chain has TRBV6-2 or TRBV6-3 and TRBJ1-5; 9 bases map to TRBD1. This CDR3 is built from 17 residues. V shed 8 bases and J 6 bases; nucleotides not matched to a gene: 17. Germline CDR1 MNHEY, CDR2 SVGEGT. The DNA of the CDR3 is TGTGCCAGCGCAGAGGGTTTTTACAGGGGGCCAGGTCAGCCCCAGCATTTT. Its protein is CASAEGFYRGPGQPQHF.

The V call is TRBV2, the J call TRBJ1-3; D remains unclear. This CDR3 region has 14 residues. The germline V and J ends were trimmed by 8 bases and 0 bases, with 11 bases remaining between them. Germline V CDR1 and CDR2: SNHLY, FYNNEI. The chain's CDR3 is CASERPSSGNTIYF. DNA for the CDR3: TGTGCCAGCGAGAGACCGAGCTCTGGAAACACCATATATTTT.

The chain carries TRBV6-1 and TRBJ1-2; 8 bases fit TRBD1. Per germline, CDR1 MNHNS and CDR2 SASEGT. The CDR3 length is 16 residues. V shed 5 bases, J shed 4 bases, and the junction held 12 bases outside the gene matches. For the CDR3, the DNA is TGTGCCAGCAGTACATCATACAGGGGGAGCGGCTATGGCTACACCTTC. Protein: CASSTSYRGSGYGYTF.

Details on this clonotype: A read error may account for a junction end that differs from germline. The chain has TRBV27 and TRBJ1-2; the D is unclear. Germline V CDR1 and CDR2: MNHEY, SMNVEV (reference sequence). The CDR3 spans 15 residues. The DNA of the CDR3 is TGTGCCAGCAGTTCCTCTCACTTAGGGAACTATAGCTACACCTTC. Its translation: CASSSSHLGNYSYTF.

With respect to this clonotype: A much larger clonotype is one base distant, so this may be a read error. The V and J genes are TRBV5-1 and TRBJ2-7; the D is unclear. Germline CDR1 SGHRS, CDR2 YFSETQ. This CDR3 comprises 13 residues. The CDR3 spells CASSLDSSYEQHF. CDR3 DNA: TGCGCCAGCAGCTTGGATTCCTCCTACGAGCAGCACTTC.

Many counts were recorded for this clonotype. The chain carries TRBV3-1 and TRBJ2-1; TRBD2 matches 7 bases. The CDR3 is 17 amino acids. Germline lookup yields CDR1 LGHDT and CDR2 YNNKEL (reference sequence). The V and J ends lost 0 bases and 2 bases, in that order; junction bases with no gene match: 7. The CDR3 region is CASSQEGAAGAYNEQFF. CDR3 DNA sequence: TGTGCCAGCAGCCAAGAGGGCGCGGCGGGAGCCTACAATGAGCAGTTCTTC.

This clonotype was seen repeatedly, ten times or more. The gene calls are TRBV5-8 and TRBJ1-1, with D possibly being TRBD1 (6 bases). Germline V gene sequence: CDR1 SGHTS, CDR2 YDEGEE. Trimming stripped 4 bases from V and 8 bases from J, with 12 bases between. CDR3 size: 12 residues. CDR3 sequence: CASSNREGEAFF. The CDR3 nucleotides are TGTGCCAGCAGCAACAGGGAGGGGGAAGCTTTCTTT.

Many counts were recorded for this clonotype. The chain has TRBV15 and TRBJ2-5; 13 bases are a match to TRBD2. The V gene's germline CDR1 is LNHNV and CDR2 YYDKDF (reference sequence). The V gene end was trimmed by 1 base and the J gene end by 5 bases; junction bases not matched to a gene: 7. The CDR3 has 17 residues. The CDR3 region has the DNA TGTGCCACCAGCAGAGGGCCCGGACTAGCGGGGGAGGAGACCCAGTACTTC. Translated, it gives CATSRGPGLAGEETQYF.

This clonotype was counted ten times or more. The chain has TRBV10-3 and TRBJ2-2; no reliable D call. This CDR3 spans 11 amino acids. Trimming shortened V by 10 bases and J by 5 bases, and 8 bases separated the two germline ends. CDR1 is ENHRY and CDR2 is SYGVKD in the germline V gene. CDR3 loop: CATLETGELFF. CDR3 in DNA: TGTGCCACCCTGGAAACCGGGGAGCTGTTTTTT.

This clonotype was picked up one time. This sequence joins TRBV6-2 or TRBV6-3 and TRBJ2-1; D perhaps matches TRBD2 (5 bases). V was pared by 5 bases and J by 3 bases, with 11 bases between. The CDR3 is 14 residues long. CDR1 and CDR2 (germline): MNHEY, SVGEGT. The CDR3 DNA sequence: TGTGCCAGCAGTAAGAGTAGCGACTACAATGAGCAGTTCTTC. Translation gives CASSKSSDYNEQFF.